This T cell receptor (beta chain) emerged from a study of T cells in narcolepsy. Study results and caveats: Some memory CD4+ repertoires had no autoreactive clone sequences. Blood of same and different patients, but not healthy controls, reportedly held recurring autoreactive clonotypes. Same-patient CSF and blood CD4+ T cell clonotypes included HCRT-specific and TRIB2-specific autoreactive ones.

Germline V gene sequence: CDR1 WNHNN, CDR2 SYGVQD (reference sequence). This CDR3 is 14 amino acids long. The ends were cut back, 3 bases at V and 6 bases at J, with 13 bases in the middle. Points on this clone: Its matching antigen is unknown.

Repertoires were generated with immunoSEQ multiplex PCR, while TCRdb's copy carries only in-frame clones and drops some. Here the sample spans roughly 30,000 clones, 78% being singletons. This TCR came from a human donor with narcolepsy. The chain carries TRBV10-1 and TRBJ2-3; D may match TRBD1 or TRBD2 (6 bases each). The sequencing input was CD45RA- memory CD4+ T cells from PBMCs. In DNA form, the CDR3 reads TGCGCCAGCAGTGACGACGGGGGCCGCGATACGCAGTATTTT. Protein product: CASSDDGGRDTQYF.